Below, 6 T cell receptor beta chains from the same sample are listed, as sequenced in a study of graft-versus-host responses after intestinal transplantation. Grafts had their tissue processed, releasing intraepithelial and lamina propria lymphocytes. TCRdb's table, derived via immunoSEQ multiplex PCR, lists solely in-frame clones and lacks some. This table has around 15,000 clones, 74% appearing once. The sample in question was ileum tissue, obtained 14 days after transplant. These receptor sequences come from a human patient who received an intestinal transplant, so some T cells may come from the graft donor.

This chain uses TRBV29-1 with TRBJ2-2; D remains unclear. Trimming removed 5 bases at V and 2 bases at J, with 6 bases between. The CDR3 has 12 residues. Germline-derived CDR1 and CDR2 are SQVTM and ANQGSEA. CDR3 sequence: CSVRQNTGELFF. CDR3 bases: TGCAGCGTTAGACAAAACACCGGGGAGCTGTTTTTT.

The chain combines TRBV28 with TRBJ2-7; D is possibly TRBD2 (6 bases). CDR1 MDHEN and CDR2 SYDVKM come from the germline V gene. The CDR3 contains 15 residues. Trimming pared 2 bases from V and 2 bases from J, leaving 13 bases between. CDR3 residues: CASSLGLLSAYEQYF. The CDR3 DNA follows: TGTGCCAGCAGTTTAGGACTACTGTCCGCCTACGAGCAGTACTTC.

The V and J genes are TRBV6-5 and TRBJ1-6, with 8 bases aligning to TRBD1. The CDR3 has 14 residues. The germline V gene has CDR1 MNHEY and CDR2 SVGAGI. V shed 6 bases and J 10 bases; nucleotides not matched to a gene: 8. The CDR3 loop reads CASSHGQGGSPLHF. The CDR3 coding sequence is TGTGCCAGCAGCCACGGACAGGGCGGGTCACCCCTCCACTTT.

V usage is TRBV4-1 and J usage is TRBJ2-7; 9 bases fit TRBD1. V lost 3 bases to trimming and J lost 5 bases; unmatched junction nucleotides: 8. The CDR3 spans 15 residues. Germline CDR1 and CDR2: MGHRA and YSYEKL. This chain's CDR3 is CASSQTGTGRNEQYF. The CDR3 DNA reads as TGCGCCAGCAGCCAGACCGGGACAGGGCGCAACGAGCAGTACTTC.

This clone was picked up a small number of times. This chain uses TRBV5-1 with TRBJ1-2, with a tentative D call TRBD1 (5 bases). In germline, CDR1 is SGHRS, CDR2 YFSETQ. V was clipped by 1 base and J by 1 base, with 11 bases between them. This CDR3 region has 15 residues. CDR3 in amino acids: CASSLTFRDNYGYTF. In DNA, the CDR3 is TGCGCCAGCAGCTTGACTTTCAGGGATAACTATGGCTACACCTTC.

CDR3 sequence: CASSWSLLGQETQYF. The CDR3 nucleotides are TGTGCCAGCAGTTGGTCGCTCCTCGGGCAAGAGACCCAGTACTTC. The chain has TRBV6-5 and TRBJ2-5; D unclear. V was cut by 4 bases and J by 2 bases, with 14 bases left in between. The germline CDR1 and CDR2 sequences are MNHEY and SVGAGI. CDR3 length: 15 amino acids.